These T cell receptor beta chains were read from a single sample in a study of blood T cell repertoires in COVID-19. The repertoire was sequenced with immunoSEQ multiplex PCR; TCRdb's copy has only in-frame clones and lacks some. The sample shows about 180,000 clones, approximately 89% of them seen only once. The material sequenced was PBMCs or T cells enriched from blood (not recorded which). The receptors come from a middle-aged woman with acute COVID-19. CDR3s leave out the opening cysteine and the closing phenylalanine or tryptophan. The order of the fields is CDR3 protein, V gene, clone size, J gene. Clone size is given for some rows only: seen once, a few or many times, or a class if the clone is expanded.

cdr3_aa: ASSFSRGRGGKNIQY
v_call: TRBV7-9
clone_size: .
j_call: TRBJ2-4

cdr3_aa: ASSPQSGLSNQPQH
v_call: TRBV4-2
clone_size: .
j_call: TRBJ1-5

cdr3_aa: ASSKQVSASTDTQY
v_call: TRBV7-8
clone_size: .
j_call: TRBJ2-3

cdr3_aa: ASSPDPHRDRGTYEQY
v_call: TRBV3-1/TRBV3-2
clone_size: once
j_call: TRBJ2-7

cdr3_aa: ASCRGEPGNTIY
v_call: TRBV6-5
clone_size: once
j_call: TRBJ1-3

cdr3_aa: ASSELVVRSYEQY
v_call: TRBV6-1
clone_size: .
j_call: TRBJ2-7

cdr3_aa: ASSQDYRTNEKLF
v_call: TRBV4-3
clone_size: .
j_call: TRBJ1-4

cdr3_aa: AIRQGSSNTEAF
v_call: TRBV10-3
clone_size: .
j_call: TRBJ1-1

cdr3_aa: ASSSGLAGGTGELF
v_call: TRBV27
clone_size: .
j_call: TRBJ2-2

cdr3_aa: ASSPGQGTNYGYT
v_call: TRBV4-2
clone_size: .
j_call: TRBJ1-2

cdr3_aa: ASSWTGTPYEQY
v_call: TRBV7-9
clone_size: .
j_call: TRBJ2-7

cdr3_aa: ASSYQRPSSTDTQY
v_call: TRBV6-5
clone_size: .
j_call: TRBJ2-3

cdr3_aa: ASSPRQFSSSPLH
v_call: TRBV6-5
clone_size: .
j_call: TRBJ1-6

cdr3_aa: ATGNAGRTEAF
v_call: TRBV6-5
clone_size: once
j_call: TRBJ1-1

cdr3_aa: ASSYPSGGRPTDTQY
v_call: TRBV19
clone_size: .
j_call: TRBJ2-3

cdr3_aa: ASSVGGTDNEKLF
v_call: TRBV9
clone_size: .
j_call: TRBJ1-4

cdr3_aa: ASSLDRVGNTIY
v_call: TRBV18
clone_size: .
j_call: TRBJ1-3

cdr3_aa: ASSPTGGGQETQY
v_call: TRBV28
clone_size: .
j_call: TRBJ2-5

cdr3_aa: ASGSGGAGTDTQY
v_call: TRBV12-5
clone_size: .
j_call: TRBJ2-3

cdr3_aa: ASSSGVTDTQY
v_call: TRBV28
clone_size: .
j_call: TRBJ2-3

cdr3_aa: ASSPPSSESTDTQY
v_call: TRBV18
clone_size: .
j_call: TRBJ2-3

cdr3_aa: ASSEGTGSQPQH
v_call: TRBV6-5
clone_size: .
j_call: TRBJ1-5

cdr3_aa: ASSYSRYEQY
v_call: TRBV7-2
clone_size: .
j_call: TRBJ2-7

cdr3_aa: ASSISTNTEAF
v_call: TRBV19
clone_size: once
j_call: TRBJ1-1

cdr3_aa: SVPGQGRAQF
v_call: TRBV29-1
clone_size: .
j_call: .

cdr3_aa: ASSSLLRVPQF
v_call: TRBV7-2
clone_size: .
j_call: TRBJ2-1

cdr3_aa: ASSLPGTGSYEQY
v_call: TRBV5-5
clone_size: .
j_call: TRBJ2-7

cdr3_aa: ASSLGLAGHNEQF
v_call: TRBV7-2
clone_size: .
j_call: TRBJ2-1

cdr3_aa: ASSLITRRVF
v_call: TRBV11-2
clone_size: .
j_call: TRBJ2-1

cdr3_aa: ASTKGGRYTEAF
v_call: TRBV19
clone_size: .
j_call: TRBJ1-1

cdr3_aa: ASSPGHSNTEAF
v_call: TRBV5-1
clone_size: .
j_call: TRBJ1-1

cdr3_aa: ASSRSTVVYGYT
v_call: TRBV6-6
clone_size: few
j_call: TRBJ1-2

cdr3_aa: ASSPISGQGAYEQY
v_call: TRBV5-8
clone_size: .
j_call: TRBJ2-7

cdr3_aa: ATSREGTSQETQY
v_call: TRBV15
clone_size: .
j_call: TRBJ2-5

cdr3_aa: ASSTGTGSQY
v_call: TRBV7-8
clone_size: .
j_call: TRBJ2-4

cdr3_aa: ASSLRSGISTDTQY
v_call: TRBV4-1
clone_size: .
j_call: TRBJ2-3